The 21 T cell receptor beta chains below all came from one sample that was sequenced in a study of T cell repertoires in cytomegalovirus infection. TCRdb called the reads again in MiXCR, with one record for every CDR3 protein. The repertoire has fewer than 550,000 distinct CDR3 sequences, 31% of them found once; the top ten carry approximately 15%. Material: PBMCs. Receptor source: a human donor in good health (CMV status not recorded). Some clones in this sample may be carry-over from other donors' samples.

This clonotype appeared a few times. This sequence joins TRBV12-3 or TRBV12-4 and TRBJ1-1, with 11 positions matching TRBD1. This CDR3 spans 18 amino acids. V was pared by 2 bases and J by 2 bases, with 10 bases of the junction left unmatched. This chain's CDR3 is CASSLKPGQGVFNTEAFF. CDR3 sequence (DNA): TGTGCCAGCAGTTTAAAACCGGGACAGGGGGTCTTCAACACTGAAGCTTTCTTT.

In DNA, the CDR3 is TGTGCCAGCAGCTTAGGGCAAGTTAATTCACCCCTCCACTTT. This encodes CASSLGQVNSPLHF. V gene TRBV7-9 combines with J gene TRBJ1-6; no firm D call. V gave up 1 base and J gave up 6 bases, with 7 bases separating them. The CDR3 has 14 residues. Germline CDR1 is SEHNR and CDR2 is FQNEAQ (reference sequence).

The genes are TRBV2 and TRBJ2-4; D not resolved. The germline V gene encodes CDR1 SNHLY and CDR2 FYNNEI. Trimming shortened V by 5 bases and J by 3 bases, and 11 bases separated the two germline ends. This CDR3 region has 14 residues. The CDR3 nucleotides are TGTGCCAGCAGTATAAATAGGGACAAAAACATTCAGTACTTC. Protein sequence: CASSINRDKNIQYF.

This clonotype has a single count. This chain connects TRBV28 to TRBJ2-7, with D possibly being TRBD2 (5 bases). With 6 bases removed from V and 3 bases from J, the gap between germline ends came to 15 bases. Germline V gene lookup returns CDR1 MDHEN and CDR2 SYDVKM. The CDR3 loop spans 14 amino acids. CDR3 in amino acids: CASRQRAENYEQYF. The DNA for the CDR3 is TGTGCCAGCAGACAAAGAGCGGAGAACTACGAGCAGTACTTC. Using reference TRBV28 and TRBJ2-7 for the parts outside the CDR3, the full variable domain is DVKVTQSSRYLVKRTGEKVFLECVQDMDHENMFWYRQDPGLGLRLIYFSYDVKMKEKGDIPEGYSVSREKKERFSLILESASTNQTSMYLCASRQRAENYEQYFGPGTRLTVT.

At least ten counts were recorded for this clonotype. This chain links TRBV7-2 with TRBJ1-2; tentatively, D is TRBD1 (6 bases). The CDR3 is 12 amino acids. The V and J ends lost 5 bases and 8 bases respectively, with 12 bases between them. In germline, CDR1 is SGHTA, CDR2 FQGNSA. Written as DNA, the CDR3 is TGTGCCAGCAGCCGACGGACAGAAGGCTACACCTTC. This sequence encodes CASSRRTEGYTF. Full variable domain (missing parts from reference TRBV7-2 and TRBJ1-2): GAGVSQSPSNKVTEKGKDVELRCDPISGHTALYWYRQSLGQGLEFLIYFQGNSAPDKSGLPSDRFSAERTGGSVSTLTIQRTQQEDSAVYLCASSRRTEGYTFGSGTRLTVV.

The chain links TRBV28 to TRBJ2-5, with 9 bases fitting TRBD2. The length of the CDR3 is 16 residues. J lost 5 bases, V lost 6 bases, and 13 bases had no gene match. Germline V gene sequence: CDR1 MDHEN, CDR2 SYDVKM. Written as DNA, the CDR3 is TGTGCCAGCAGCTCCGGGGCGGGGGGGACGGGGGAGACCCAGTACTTC. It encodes CASSSGAGGTGETQYF.

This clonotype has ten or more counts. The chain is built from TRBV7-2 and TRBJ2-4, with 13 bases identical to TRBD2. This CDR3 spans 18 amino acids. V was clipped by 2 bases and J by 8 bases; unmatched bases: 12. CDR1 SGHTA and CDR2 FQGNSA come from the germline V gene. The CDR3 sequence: CASSLSSLAGGLRDIQYF. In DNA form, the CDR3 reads TGTGCCAGCAGCTTAAGTTCACTAGCGGGGGGGCTAAGAGACATTCAGTACTTC.

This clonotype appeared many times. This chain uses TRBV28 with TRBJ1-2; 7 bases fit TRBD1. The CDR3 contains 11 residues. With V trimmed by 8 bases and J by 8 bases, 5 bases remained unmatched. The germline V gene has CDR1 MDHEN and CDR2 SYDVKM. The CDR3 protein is CASYNRGGYTF. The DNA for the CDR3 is TGTGCCAGCTACAACAGGGGCGGCTACACCTTC.

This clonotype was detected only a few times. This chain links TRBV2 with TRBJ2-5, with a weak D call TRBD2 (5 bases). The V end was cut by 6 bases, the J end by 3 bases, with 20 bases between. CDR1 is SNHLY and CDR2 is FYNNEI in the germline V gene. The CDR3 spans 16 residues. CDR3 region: CASRRKEQLGEETQYF. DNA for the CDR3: TGTGCCAGCAGACGTAAAGAACAGCTCGGGGAAGAGACCCAGTACTTC.

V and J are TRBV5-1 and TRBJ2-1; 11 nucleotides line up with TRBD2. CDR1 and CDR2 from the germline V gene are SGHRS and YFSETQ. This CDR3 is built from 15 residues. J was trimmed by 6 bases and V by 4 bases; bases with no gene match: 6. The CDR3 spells CASSPGLAGLNEQFF. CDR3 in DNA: TGCGCCAGCAGCCCCGGACTAGCGGGCCTCAATGAGCAGTTCTTC.

The DNA for the CDR3 is TGTGCCAGTCGATTTTTAGGGGGCTCTGAGCAGTTCTTC. It encodes CASRFLGGSEQFF. The chain combines TRBV19 with TRBJ2-1, with 7 bases that match TRBD1. The germline V gene encodes CDR1 LNHDA and CDR2 SQIVND (reference sequence). V was clipped by 8 bases and J by 9 bases; unmatched bases: 10. This CDR3 has 13 residues.

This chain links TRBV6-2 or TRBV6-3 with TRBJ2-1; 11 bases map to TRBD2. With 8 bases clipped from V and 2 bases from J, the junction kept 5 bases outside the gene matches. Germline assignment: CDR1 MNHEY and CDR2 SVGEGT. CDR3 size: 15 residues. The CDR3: CASLAGGPPYNEQFF. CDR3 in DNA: TGTGCCAGCTTAGCGGGGGGGCCCCCCTACAATGAGCAGTTCTTC.

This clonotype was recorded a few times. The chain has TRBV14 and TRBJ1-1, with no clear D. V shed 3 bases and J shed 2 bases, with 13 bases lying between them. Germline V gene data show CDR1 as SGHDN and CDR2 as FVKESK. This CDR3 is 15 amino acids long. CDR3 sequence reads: CASSQYLTPNTEAFF. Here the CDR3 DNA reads TGTGCCAGCAGCCAGTACCTTACCCCAAACACTGAAGCTTTCTTT.

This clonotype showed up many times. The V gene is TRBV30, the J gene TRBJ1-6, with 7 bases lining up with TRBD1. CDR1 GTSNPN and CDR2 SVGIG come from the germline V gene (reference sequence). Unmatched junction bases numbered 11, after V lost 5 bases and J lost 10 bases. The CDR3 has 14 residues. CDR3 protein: CAWGGQLSLSPLHF. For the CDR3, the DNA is TGTGCCTGGGGGGGACAGCTCAGCCTCTCACCCCTCCACTTT.

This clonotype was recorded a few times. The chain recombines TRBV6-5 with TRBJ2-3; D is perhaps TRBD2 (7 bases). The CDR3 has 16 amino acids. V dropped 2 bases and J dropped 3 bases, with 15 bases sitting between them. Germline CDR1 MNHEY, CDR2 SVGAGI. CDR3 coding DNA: TGTGCCAGCAGTTACGAGGGGGGGCTTATGACAGATACGCAGTATTTT. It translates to CASSYEGGLMTDTQYF.

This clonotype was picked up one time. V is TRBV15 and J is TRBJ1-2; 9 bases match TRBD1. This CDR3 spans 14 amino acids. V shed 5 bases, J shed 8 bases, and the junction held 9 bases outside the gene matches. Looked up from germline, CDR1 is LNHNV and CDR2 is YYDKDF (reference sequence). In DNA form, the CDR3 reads TGTGCCACCAGCGAAACAGGGGGCGCGGAGGGCTACACCTTC. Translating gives CATSETGGAEGYTF.

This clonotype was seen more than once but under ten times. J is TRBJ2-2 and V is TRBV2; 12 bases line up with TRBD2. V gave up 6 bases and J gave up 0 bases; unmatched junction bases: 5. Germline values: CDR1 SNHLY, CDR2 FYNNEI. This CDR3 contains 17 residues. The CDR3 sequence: CASRQLAGGPNTGELFF. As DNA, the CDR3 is TGTGCCAGCAGGCAACTAGCGGGGGGCCCGAACACCGGGGAGCTGTTTTTT.

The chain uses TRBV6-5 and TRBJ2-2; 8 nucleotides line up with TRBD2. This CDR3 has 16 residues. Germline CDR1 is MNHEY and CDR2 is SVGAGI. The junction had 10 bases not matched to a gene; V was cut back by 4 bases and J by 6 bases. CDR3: CASSFPGLVEAGELFF. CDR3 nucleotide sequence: TGTGCCAGCAGTTTCCCGGGACTAGTGGAAGCCGGGGAGCTGTTTTTT.

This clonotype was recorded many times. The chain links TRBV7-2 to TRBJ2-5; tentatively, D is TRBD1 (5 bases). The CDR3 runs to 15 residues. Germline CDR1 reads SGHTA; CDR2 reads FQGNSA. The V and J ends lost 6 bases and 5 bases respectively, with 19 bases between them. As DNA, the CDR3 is TGTGCCAGCAGTCTAAATCAGGGCGTTGACGAGACCCAGTACTTC. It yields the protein CASSLNQGVDETQYF.

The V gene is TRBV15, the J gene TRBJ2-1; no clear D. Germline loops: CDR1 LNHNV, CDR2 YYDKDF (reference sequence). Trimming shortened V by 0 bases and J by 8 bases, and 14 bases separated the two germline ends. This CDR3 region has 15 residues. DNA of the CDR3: TGTGCCACCAGCAGAGATTGGTCTAGTCGGCATGAGCAGTTCTTC. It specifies CATSRDWSSRHEQFF.

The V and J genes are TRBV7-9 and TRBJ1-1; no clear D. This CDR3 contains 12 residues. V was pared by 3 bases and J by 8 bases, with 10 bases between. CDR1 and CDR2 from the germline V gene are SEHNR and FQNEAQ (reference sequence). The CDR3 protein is CASSFFTEEAFF. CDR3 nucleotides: TGTGCCAGCAGCTTTTTTACAGAAGAAGCTTTCTTT.